The present TCR beta chain was sequenced within a study of CD8 T cells in Susac syndrome. TEMRA cells underwent FACS enrichment and CD8+ and CD4+ T cells underwent negative isolation. When the RNA was reverse transcribed, random hexamers were used with an input of 0.5 to 1 ug. Amplification of TCR beta CDR3 used immunoSEQ multiplex PCR across 54 Vbeta and 13 Jbeta. TCRdb reprocessed the immunoSEQ multiplex PCR reads via MiXCR and lists one record per CDR3 protein. Here the sample spans approximately 57,000 distinct CDR3 sequences, 85% to 95% being singletons. Per germline, CDR1 PRHDT and CDR2 FYEKMQ (reference sequence). This CDR3 has 14 amino acids. In its sample, this clonotype was seen once. One junction end does not reproduce the germline sequence, and a read error may be involved.

The clonotype was recovered from a human donor with Susac syndrome. The rearrangement uses TRBV13 and TRBJ1-6, with 8 bases lining up with TRBD1. Specimen: CD8+ T cells from PBMCs. The CDR3 DNA sequence: TGTGCCAGCAGCTTCGGACAGGGACTTTCATCCCTCCACTTT. Amino acid sequence: CASSFGQGLSSLHF.